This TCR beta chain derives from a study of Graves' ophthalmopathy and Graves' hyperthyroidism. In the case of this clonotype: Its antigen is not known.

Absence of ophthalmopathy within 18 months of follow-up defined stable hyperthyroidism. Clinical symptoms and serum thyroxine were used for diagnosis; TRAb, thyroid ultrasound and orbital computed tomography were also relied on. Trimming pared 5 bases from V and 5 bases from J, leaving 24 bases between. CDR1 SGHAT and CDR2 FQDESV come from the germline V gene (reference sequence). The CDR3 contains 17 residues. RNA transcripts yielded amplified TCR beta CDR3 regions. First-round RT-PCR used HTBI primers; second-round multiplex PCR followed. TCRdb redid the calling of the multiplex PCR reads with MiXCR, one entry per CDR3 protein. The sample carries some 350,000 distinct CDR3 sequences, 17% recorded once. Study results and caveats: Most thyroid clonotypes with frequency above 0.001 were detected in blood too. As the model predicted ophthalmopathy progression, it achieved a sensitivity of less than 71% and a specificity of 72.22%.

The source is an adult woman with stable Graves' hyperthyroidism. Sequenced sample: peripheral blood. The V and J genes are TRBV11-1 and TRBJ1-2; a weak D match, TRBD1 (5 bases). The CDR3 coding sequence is TGTGCCAGCAGCCCACCGGGACCAGGGAGGGCAGTTTATGGCTACACCTTC. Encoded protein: CASSPPGPGRAVYGYTF.